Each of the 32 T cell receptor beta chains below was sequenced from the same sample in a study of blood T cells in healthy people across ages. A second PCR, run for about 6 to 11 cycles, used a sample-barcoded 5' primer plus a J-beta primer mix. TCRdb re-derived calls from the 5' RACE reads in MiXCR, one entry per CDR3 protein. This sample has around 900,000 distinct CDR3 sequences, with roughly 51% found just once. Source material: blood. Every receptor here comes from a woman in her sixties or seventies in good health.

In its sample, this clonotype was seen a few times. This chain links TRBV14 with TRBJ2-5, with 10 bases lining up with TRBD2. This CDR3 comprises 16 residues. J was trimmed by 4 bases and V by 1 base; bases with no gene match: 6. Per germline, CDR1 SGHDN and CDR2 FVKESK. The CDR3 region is CASSQGAGGHRETQYF. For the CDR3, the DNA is TGTGCCAGCAGCCAAGGAGCGGGAGGGCACAGAGAGACCCAGTACTTC.

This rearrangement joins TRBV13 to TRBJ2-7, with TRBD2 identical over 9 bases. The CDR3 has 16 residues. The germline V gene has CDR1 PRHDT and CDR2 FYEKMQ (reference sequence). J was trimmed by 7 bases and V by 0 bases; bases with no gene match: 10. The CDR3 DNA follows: TGTGCCAGCAGCTTAGGAGTTAGCGGGAGCCGCAATGAGCAGTACTTC. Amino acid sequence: CASSLGVSGSRNEQYF.

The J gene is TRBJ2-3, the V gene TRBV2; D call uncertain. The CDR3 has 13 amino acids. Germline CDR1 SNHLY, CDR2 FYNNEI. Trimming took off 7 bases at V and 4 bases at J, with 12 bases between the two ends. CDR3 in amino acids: CASNSGGPDTQYF. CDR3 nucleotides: TGTGCCAGCAACTCGGGTGGGCCAGATACGCAGTATTTT.

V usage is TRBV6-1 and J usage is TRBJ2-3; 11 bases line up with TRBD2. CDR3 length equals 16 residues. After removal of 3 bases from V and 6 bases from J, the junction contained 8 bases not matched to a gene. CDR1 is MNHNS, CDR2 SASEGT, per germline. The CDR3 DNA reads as TGTGCCAGCAGTGAGGCAACTAGCGGGAGTGGGGATACGCAGTATTTT. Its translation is CASSEATSGSGDTQYF.

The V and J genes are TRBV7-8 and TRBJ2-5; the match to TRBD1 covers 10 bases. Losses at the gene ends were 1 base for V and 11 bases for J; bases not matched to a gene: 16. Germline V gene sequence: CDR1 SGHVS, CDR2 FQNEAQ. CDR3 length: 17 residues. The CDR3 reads CASSLGPGQGPVYGQYF. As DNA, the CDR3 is TGTGCCAGCAGCTTAGGGCCGGGACAGGGGCCCGTTTACGGGCAGTACTTC.

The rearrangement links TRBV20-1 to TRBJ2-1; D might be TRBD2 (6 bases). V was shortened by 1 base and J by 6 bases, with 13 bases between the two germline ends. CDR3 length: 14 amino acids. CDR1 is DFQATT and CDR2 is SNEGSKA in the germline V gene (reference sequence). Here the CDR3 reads CSARVPGVGNEQFF. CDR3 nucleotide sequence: TGCAGTGCTAGAGTACCGGGAGTGGGCAATGAGCAGTTCTTC.

Written as DNA, the CDR3 is TGTGCCAGCAGCTTGTGGGGGATCTATGGCTACACCTTC. It codes for CASSLWGIYGYTF. The chain recombines TRBV5-6 with TRBJ1-2; TRBD1 is a possible D gene (5 bases). V was pared by 1 base and J by 4 bases, with 8 bases between. This CDR3 is 13 amino acids long. Germline loops: CDR1 SGHDT, CDR2 YYEEEE.

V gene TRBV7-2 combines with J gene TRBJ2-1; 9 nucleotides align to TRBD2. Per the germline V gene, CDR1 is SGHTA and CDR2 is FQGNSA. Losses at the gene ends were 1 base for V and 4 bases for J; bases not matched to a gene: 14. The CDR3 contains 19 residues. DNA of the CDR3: TGTGCCAGCAGCTTAGTTTTTAGTCCGGGCCTAGCGGGATACAATGAGCAGTTCTTC. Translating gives CASSLVFSPGLAGYNEQFF.

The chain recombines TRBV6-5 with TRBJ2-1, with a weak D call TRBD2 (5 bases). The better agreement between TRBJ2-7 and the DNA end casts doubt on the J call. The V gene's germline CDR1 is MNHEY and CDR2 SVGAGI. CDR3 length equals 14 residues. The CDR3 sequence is CASSYSASYNEQYF. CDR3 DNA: TGTGCCAGCAGTTACTCGGCTAGCTATAATGAGCAGTACTTC.

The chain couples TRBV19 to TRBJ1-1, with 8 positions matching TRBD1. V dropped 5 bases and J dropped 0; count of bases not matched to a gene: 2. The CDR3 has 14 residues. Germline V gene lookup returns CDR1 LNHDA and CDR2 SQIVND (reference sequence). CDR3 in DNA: TGTGCCAGTAGTGCGGACAGGGTGAACACTGAAGCTTTCTTT. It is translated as CASSADRVNTEAFF.

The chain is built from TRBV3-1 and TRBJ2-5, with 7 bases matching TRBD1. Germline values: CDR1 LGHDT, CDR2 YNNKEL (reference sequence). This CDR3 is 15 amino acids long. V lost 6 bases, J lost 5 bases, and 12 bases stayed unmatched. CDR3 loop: CASSPGQARVETQYF. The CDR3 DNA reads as TGTGCCAGCAGTCCCGGACAGGCTAGGGTGGAGACCCAGTACTTC.

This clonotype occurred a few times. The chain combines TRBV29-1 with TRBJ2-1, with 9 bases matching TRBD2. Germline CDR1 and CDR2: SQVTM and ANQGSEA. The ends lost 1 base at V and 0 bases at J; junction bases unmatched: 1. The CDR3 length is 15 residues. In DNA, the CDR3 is TGCAGCGTTGAAGGACTAGCGGACTCCTACAATGAGCAGTTCTTC. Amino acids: CSVEGLADSYNEQFF.

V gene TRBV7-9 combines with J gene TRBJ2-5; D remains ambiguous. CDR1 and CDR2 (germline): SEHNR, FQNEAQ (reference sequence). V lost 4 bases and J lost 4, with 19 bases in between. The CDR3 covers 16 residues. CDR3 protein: CASSSSRSEVAETQYF. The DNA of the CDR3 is TGTGCCAGCAGCTCTAGTCGCTCAGAAGTTGCAGAGACCCAGTACTTC.

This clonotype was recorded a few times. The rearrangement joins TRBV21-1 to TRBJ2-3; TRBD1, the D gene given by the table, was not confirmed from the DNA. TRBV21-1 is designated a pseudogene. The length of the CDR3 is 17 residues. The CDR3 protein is CASSLRDRGNSGHTQYF. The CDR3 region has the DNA TGTGCCAGCAGCTTAAGGGACAGGGGGAATTCGGGGCATACGCAGTATTTT.

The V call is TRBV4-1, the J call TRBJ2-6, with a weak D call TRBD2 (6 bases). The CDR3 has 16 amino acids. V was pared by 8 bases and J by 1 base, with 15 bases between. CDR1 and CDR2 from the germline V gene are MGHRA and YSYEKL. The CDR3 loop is CASVPGLRSGANVLTF. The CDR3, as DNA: TGCGCCAGCGTACCGGGACTCAGGTCTGGGGCCAACGTCCTGACTTTC.

The CDR3 DNA is TGTGCCATCAGTGAGTCCGGGCATACAAACATTCAGTACTTC. Translation gives CAISESGHTNIQYF. The V gene is TRBV10-3, the J gene TRBJ2-4; D gene ambiguous. The CDR3 extends over 14 amino acids. Per the germline V gene, CDR1 is ENHRY and CDR2 is SYGVKD. V was clipped by 0 bases and J by 6 bases, with 9 bases between them.

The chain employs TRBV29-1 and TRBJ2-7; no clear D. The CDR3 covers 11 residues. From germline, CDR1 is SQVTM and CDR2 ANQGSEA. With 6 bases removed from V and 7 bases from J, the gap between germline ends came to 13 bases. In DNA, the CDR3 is TGCAGCGTCCGCGGTAGCAATGAGCAGTACTTC. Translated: CSVRGSNEQYF.

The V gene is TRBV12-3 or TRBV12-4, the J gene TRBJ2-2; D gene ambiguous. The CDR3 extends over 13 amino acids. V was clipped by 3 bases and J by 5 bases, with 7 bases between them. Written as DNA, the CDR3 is TGTGCCAGCAGTTTTTATTTTACCGGGGAGCTGTTTTTT. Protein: CASSFYFTGELFF.

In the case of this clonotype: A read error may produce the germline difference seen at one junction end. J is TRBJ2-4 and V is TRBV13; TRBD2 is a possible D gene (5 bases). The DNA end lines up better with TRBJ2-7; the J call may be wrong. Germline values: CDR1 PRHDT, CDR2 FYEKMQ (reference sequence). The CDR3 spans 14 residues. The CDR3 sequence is CASSVGLAFFEQYF. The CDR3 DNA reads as TGTGCCAGCAGCGTAGGGCTAGCCTTCTTCGAGCAGTACTTC.

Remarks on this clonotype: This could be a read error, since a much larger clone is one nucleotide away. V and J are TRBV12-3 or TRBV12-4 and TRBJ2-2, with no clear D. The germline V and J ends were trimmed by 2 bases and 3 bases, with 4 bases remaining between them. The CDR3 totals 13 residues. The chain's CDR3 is CASSLSYTGELFF. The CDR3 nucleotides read TGTGCCAGCAGTTTATCCTACACCGGGGAGCTGTTTTTT.

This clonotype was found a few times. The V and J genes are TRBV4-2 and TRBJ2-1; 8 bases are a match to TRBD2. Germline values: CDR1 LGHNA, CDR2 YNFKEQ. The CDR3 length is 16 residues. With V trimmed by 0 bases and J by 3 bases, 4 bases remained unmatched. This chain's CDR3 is CASSQEGAGVYNEQFF. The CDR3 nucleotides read TGTGCCAGCAGCCAAGAAGGAGCGGGAGTCTACAATGAGCAGTTCTTC.

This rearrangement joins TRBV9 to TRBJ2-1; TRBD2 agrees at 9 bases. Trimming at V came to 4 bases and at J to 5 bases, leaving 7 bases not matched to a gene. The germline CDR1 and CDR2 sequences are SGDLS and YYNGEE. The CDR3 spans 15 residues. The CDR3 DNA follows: TGTGCCAGCAGCCTAAGACTAGCGGAGCACAATGAGCAGTTCTTC. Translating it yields CASSLRLAEHNEQFF.

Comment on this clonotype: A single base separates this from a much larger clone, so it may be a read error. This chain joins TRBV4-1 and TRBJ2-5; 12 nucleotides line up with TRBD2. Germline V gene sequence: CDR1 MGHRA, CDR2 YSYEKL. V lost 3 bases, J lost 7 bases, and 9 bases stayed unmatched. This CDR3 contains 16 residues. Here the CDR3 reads CASSHASGRDKRTQYF. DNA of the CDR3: TGCGCCAGCAGCCATGCTAGCGGGAGGGACAAACGGACCCAGTACTTC.

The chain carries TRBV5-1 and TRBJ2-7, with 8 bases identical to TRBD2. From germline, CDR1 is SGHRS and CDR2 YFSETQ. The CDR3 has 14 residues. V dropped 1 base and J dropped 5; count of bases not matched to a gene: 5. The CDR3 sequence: CASSLRAGGNEQYF. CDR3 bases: TGCGCCAGCAGCTTGAGGGCGGGAGGAAACGAGCAGTACTTC.

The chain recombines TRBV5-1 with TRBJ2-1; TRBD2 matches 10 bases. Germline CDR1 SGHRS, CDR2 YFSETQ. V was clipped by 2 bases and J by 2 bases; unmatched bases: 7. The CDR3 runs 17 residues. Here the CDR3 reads CASSLVPLAGAYNEQFF. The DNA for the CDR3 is TGCGCCAGCAGCTTAGTCCCTCTAGCGGGAGCCTACAATGAGCAGTTCTTC.

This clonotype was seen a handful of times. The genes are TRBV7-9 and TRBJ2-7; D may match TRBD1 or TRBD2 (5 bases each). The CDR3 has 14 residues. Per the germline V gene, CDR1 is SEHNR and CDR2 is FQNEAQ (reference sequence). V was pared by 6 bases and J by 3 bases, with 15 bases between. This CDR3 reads CASRKGTENYEQYF. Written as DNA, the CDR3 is TGTGCCAGCAGGAAGGGGACGGAAAACTACGAGCAGTACTTC.

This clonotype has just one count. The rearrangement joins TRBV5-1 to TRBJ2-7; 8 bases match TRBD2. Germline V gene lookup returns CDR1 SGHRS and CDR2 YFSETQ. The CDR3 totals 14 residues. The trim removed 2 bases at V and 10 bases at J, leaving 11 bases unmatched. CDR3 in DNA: TGCGCCAGCAGCTTAGCGGGAGAAGCAGGAACCCAGTACTTC. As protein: CASSLAGEAGTQYF.

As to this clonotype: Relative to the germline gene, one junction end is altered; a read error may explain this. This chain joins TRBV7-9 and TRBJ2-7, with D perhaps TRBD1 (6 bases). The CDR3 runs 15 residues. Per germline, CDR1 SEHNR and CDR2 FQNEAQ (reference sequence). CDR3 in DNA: TGTGCCAGCAGCCACTGGGGGCAGACAGACTACGAGCGGTACTTC. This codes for CASSHWGQTDYERYF.

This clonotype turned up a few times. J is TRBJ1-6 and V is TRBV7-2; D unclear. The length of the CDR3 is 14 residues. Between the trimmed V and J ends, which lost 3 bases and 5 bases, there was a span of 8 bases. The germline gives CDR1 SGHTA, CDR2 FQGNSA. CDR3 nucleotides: TGTGCCAGCAGCTTGTGGCTGGATAATTCACCCCTCCACTTT. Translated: CASSLWLDNSPLHF.

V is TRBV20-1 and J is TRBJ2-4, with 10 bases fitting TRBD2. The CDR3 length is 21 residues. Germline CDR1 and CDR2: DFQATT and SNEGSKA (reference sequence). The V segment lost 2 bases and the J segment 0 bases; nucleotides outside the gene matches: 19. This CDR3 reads CSARPQLGAGGRILAKNIQYF. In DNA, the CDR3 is TGCAGTGCTAGACCCCAGCTCGGAGCGGGAGGGCGGATACTAGCCAAAAACATTCAGTACTTC.

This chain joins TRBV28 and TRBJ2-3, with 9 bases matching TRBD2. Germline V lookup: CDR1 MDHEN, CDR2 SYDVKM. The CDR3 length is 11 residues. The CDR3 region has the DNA TGTGCTGTAGCGGGAGCTGATACGCAGTATTTT. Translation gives CAVAGADTQYF. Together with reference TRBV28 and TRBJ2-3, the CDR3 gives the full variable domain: DVKVTQSSRYLVKRTGEKVFLECVQDMDHENMFWYRQDPGLGLRLIYFSYDVKMKEKGDIPEGYSVSREKKERFSLILESASTNQTSMYLCAVAGADTQYFGPGTRLTVL.

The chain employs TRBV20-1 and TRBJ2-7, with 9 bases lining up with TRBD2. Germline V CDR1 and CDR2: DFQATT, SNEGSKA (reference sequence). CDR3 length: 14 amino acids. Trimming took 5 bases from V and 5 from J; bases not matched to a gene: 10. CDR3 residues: CSAGPLIAGDEQYF. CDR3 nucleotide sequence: TGCAGTGCTGGGCCGTTGATAGCGGGAGACGAGCAGTACTTC.